This TCR beta chain was captured by sequencing in a study of T-cell memory formation after mild COVID-19. This clonotype was seen a few times. The antigen is not known. Regarding the study as a whole: The pre-infection memory compartment contained some responding clones, suggesting cross-reactive memory joined. Those CD4+ clones that contracted were mainly in CM and EM (CD8+ ones in EMRA).

Amplification by 5'RACE using constant-segment primers produced TCR alpha and TCR beta cDNA libraries that carried sample barcodes and UMIs. TCRdb redid the calling of the 5' RACE reads with MiXCR, one entry per CDR3 protein. The sample holds around 220,000 distinct CDR3 sequences; around 15% are singletons and the top ten take around 3.7%. The clonotype originates from a man aged 18 to 30 who had mild COVID-19 (a few samples of this study predate the infection). Cell type and time point are not known. Material for sequencing was PBMCs or a T cell subset sorted from them (not recorded which).

In nucleotides, the CDR3 is TGTGCCACCAGTAACCGGACGGGGAAGTCCTACAATGAGCAGTTCTTC. Encoded protein: CATSNRTGKSYNEQFF. This chain uses TRBV24-1 with TRBJ2-1; D perhaps matches TRBD2 (5 bases). V was shortened by 6 bases and J by 1 base, with 15 bases between the two germline ends. CDR3 length: 16 residues. The germline CDR1 and CDR2 sequences are KGHDR and SFDVKD.